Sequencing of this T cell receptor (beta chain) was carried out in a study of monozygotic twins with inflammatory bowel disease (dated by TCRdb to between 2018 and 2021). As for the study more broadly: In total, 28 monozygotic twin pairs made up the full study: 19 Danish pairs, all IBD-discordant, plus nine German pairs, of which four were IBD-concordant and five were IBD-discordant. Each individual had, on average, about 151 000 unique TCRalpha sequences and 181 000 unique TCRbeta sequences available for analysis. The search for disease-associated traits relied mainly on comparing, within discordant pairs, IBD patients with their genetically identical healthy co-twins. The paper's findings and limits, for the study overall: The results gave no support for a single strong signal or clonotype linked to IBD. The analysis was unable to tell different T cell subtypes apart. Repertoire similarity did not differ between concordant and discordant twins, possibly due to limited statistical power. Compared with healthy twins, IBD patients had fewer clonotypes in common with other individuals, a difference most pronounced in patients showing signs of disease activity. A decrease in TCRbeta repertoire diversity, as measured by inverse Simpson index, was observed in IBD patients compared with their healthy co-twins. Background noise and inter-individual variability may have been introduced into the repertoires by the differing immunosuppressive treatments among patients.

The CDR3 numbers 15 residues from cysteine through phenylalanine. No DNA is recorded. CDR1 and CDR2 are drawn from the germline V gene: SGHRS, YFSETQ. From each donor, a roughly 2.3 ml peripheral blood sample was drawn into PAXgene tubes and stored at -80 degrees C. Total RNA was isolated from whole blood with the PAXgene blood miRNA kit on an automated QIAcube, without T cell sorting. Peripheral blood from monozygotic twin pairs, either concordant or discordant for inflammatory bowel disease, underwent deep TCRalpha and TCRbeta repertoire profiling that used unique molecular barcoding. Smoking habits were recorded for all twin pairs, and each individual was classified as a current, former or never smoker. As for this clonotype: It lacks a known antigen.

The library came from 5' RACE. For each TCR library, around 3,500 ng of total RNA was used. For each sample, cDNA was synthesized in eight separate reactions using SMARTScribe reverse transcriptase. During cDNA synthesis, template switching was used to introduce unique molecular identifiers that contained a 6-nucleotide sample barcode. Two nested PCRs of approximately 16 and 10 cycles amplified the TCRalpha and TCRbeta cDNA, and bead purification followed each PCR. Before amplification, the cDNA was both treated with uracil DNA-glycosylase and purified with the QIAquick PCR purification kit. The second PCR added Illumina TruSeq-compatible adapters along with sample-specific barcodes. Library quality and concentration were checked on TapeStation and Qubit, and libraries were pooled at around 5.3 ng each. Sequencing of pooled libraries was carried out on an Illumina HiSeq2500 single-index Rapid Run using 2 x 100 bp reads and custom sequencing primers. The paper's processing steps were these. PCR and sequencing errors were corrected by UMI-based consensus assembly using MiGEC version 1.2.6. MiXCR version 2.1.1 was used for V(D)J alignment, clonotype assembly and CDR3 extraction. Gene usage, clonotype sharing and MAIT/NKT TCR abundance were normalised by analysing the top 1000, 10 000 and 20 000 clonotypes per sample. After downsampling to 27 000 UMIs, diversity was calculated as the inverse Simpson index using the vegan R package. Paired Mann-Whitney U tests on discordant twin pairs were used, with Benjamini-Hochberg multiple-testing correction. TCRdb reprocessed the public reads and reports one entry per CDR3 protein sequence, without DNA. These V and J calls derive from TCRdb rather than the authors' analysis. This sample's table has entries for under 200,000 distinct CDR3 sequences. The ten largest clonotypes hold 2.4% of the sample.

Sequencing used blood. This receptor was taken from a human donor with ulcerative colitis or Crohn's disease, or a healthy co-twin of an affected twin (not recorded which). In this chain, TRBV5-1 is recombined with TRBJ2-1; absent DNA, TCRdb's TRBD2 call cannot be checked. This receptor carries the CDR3 CASSASGPEDNEQFF.